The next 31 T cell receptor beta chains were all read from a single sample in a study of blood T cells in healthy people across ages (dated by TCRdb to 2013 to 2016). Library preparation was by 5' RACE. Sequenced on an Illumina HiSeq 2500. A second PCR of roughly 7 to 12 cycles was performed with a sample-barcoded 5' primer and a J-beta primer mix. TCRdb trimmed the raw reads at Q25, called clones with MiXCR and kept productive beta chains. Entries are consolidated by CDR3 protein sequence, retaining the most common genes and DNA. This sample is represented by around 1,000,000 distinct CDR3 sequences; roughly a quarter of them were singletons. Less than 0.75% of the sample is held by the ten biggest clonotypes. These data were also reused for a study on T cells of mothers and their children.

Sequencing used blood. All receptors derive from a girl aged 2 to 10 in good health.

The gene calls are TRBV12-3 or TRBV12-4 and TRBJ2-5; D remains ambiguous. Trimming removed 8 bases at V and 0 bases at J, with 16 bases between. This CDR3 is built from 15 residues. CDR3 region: CASRNSLSYQETQYF. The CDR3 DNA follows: TGTGCCAGCCGAAACAGCTTATCGTACCAAGAGACCCAGTACTTC.

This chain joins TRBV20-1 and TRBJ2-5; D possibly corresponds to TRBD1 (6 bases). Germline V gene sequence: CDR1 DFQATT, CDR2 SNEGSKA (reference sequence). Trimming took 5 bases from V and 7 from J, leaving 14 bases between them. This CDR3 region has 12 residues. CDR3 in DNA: TGCAGTGCTGAAGGACAGTTGATGACCCAGTACTTC. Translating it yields CSAEGQLMTQYF.

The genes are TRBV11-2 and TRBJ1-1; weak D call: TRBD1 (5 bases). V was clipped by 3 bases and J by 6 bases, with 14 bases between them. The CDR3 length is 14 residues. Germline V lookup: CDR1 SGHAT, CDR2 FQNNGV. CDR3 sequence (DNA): TGTGCCAGCAGCTTCGTCCAAGGGGCGGCTGAAGCTTTCTTT. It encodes CASSFVQGAAEAFF.

CDR3 protein: CASSFGLTGGHETQYF. CDR3 in DNA: TGTGCCAGCAGCTTCGGGTTGACAGGGGGCCATGAGACCCAGTACTTC. The chain combines TRBV7-2 with TRBJ2-5; 10 nucleotides agree with TRBD1. V gave up 3 bases and J gave up 5 bases; unmatched junction bases: 9. CDR3 size: 16 residues. In germline, CDR1 is SGHTA, CDR2 FQGNSA.

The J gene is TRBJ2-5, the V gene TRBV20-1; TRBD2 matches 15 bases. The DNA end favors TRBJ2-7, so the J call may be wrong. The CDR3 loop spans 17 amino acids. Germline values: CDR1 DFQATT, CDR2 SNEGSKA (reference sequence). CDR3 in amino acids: CSATSGTSGRFAYEQYF. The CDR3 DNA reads TGCAGTGCTACATCCGGGACTAGCGGGAGGTTCGCCTACGAGCAGTACTTC.

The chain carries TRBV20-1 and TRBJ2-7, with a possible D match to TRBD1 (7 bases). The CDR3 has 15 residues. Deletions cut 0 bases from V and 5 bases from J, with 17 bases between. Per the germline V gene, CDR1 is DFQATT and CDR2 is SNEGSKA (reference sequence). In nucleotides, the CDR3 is TGCAGTGCTAGAGATTTTGCAGGAGGGGGCCACGAGCAGTACTTC. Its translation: CSARDFAGGGHEQYF.

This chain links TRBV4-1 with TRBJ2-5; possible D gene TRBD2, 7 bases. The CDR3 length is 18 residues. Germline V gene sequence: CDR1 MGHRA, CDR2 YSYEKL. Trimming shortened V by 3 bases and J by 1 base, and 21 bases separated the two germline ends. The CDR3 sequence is CASSQSRGGHPLQETQYF. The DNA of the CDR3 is TGCGCCAGCAGCCAGTCTAGGGGGGGACACCCGCTCCAAGAGACCCAGTACTTC.

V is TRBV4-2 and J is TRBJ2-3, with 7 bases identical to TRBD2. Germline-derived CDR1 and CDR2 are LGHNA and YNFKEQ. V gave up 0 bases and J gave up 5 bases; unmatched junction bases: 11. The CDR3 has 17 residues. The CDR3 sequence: CASSQDSGSVRGDTQYF. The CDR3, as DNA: TGTGCCAGCAGCCAAGATAGCGGGTCCGTTCGGGGAGATACGCAGTATTTT.

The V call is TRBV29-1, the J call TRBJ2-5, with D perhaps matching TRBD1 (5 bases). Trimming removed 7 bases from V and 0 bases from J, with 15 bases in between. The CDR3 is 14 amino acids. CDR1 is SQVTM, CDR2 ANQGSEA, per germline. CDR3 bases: TGCAGCGCCGCCGACAGTCTGTACCAAGAGACCCAGTACTTC. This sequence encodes CSAADSLYQETQYF.

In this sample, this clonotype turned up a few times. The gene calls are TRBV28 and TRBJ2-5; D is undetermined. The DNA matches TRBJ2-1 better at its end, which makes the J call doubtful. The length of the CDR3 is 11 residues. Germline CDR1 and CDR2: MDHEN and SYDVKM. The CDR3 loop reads CASSLGGWQFF. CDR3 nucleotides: TGTGCCAGCAGTTTGGGCGGATGGCAGTTCTTC.

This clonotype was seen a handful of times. The CDR3 is CATRGQGYTGELFF. The CDR3 coding sequence is TGTGCCACCCGGGGACAGGGGTACACCGGGGAGCTGTTTTTT. This sequence joins TRBV6-2 or TRBV6-3 and TRBJ2-2; TRBD1 matches 10 bases. The CDR3 has 14 residues. Losses at the gene ends were 10 bases for V and 3 bases for J; bases not matched to a gene: 5. Germline loops: CDR1 MNHEY, CDR2 SVGEGT.

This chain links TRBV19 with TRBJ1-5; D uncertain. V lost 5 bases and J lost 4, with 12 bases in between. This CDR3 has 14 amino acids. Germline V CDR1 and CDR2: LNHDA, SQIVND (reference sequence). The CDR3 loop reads CASSPAGWNQPQHF. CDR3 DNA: TGTGCCAGTAGTCCAGCCGGGTGGAATCAGCCCCAGCATTTT.

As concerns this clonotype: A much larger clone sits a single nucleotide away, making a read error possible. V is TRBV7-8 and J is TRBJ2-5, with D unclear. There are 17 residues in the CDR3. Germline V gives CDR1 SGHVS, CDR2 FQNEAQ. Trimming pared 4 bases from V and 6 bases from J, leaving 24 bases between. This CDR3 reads CASSSPFGEVSSQTQYF. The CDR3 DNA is TGTGCCAGCAGCTCGCCCTTTGGCGAGGTTAGCTCTCAGACCCAGTACTTC.

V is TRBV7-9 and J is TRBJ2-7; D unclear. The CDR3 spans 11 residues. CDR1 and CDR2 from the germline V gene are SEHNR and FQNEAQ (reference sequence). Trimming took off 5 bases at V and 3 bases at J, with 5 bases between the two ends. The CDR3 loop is CASSQHYEQYF. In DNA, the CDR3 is TGTGCCAGCAGCCAGCACTACGAGCAGTACTTC.

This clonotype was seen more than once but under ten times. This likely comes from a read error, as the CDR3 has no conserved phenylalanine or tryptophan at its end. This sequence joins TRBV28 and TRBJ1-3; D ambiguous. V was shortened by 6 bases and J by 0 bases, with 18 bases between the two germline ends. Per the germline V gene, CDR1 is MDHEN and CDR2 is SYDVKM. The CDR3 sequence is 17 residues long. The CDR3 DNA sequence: TGTGCCAGCAGACCTTCCCAGGACGGCATCTCTGGAAACACCATATATCTT. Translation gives CASRPSQDGISGNTIYL.

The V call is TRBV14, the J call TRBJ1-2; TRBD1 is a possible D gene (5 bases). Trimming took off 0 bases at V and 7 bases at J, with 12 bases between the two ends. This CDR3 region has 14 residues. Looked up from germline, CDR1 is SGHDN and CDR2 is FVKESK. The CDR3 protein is CASSQDLGGSGYTF. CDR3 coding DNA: TGTGCCAGCAGCCAAGATCTCGGGGGAAGTGGCTACACCTTC.

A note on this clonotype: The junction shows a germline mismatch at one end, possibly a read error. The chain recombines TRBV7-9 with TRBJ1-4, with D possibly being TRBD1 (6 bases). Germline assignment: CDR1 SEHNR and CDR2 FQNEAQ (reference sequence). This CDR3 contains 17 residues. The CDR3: CASSSAGWGPINKKLFF. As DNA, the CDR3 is TGTGCCAGCAGCTCCGCGGGTTGGGGGCCGATTAATAAAAAACTGTTTTTT.

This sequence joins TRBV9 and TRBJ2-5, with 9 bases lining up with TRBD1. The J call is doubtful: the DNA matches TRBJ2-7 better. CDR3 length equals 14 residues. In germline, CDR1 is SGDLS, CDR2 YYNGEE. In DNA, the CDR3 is TGTGCCAGCAGCGTAGGGACAGGGGCCTTCGAGCAGTACTTC. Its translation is CASSVGTGAFEQYF.

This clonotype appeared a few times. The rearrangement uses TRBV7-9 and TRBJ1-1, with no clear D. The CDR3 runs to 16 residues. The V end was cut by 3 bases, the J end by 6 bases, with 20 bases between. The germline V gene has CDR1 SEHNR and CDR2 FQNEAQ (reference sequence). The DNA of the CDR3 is TGTGCCAGCAGCTTTATGACATGGGGTCGGTACGCTGAAGCTTTCTTT. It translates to CASSFMTWGRYAEAFF. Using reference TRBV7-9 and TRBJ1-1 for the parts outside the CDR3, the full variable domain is DTGVSQNPRHKITKRGQNVTFRCDPISEHNRLYWYRQTLGQGPEFLTYFQNEAQLEKSRLLSDRFSAERPKGSFSTLEIQRTEQGDSAMYLCASSFMTWGRYAEAFFGQGTRLTVV.

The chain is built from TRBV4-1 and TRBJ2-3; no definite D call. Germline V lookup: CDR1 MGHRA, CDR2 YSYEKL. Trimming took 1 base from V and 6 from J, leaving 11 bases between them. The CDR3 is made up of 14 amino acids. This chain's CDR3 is CASSQVSEDDTQYF. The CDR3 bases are TGCGCCAGCAGCCAAGTGAGTGAGGATGATACGCAGTATTTT.

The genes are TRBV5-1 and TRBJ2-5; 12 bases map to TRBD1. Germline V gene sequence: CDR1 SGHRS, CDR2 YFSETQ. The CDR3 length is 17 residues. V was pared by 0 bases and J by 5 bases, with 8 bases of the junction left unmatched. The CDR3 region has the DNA TGCGCCAGCAGCTTGGGCGGGACAGGGGGCTCCGGGGAGACCCAGTACTTC. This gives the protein CASSLGGTGGSGETQYF.

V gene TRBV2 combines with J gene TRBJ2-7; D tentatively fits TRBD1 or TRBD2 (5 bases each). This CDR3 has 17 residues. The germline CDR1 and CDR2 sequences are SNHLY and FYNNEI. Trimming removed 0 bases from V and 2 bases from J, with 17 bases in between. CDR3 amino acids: CASSEAPKGSRAYEQYF. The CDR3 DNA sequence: TGTGCCAGCAGTGAAGCCCCTAAGGGGAGCCGGGCCTACGAGCAGTACTTC.

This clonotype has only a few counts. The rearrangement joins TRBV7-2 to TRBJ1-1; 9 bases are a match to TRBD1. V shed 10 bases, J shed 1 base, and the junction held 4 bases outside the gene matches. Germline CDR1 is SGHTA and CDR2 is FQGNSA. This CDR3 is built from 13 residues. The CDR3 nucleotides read TGTGCCACATACAGGGGGCAGAACACTGAAGCTTTCTTT. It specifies CATYRGQNTEAFF.

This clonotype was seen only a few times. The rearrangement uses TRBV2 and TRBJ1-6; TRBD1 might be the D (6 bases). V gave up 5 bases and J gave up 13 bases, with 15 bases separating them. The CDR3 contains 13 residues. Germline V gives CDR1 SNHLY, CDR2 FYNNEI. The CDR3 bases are TGTGCCAGCAGTCGGACAGTCAGATCGCCCCTCCACTTT. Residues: CASSRTVRSPLHF.

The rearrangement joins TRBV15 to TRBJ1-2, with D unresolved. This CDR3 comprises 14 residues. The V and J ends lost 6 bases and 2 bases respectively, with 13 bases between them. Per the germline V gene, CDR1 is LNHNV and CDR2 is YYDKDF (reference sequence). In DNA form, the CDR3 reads TGTGCCACCAGGTTCAGCCAGTCAAACTATGGCTACACCTTC. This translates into CATRFSQSNYGYTF. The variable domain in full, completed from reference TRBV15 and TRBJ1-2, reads DAMVIQNPRYQVTQFGKPVTLSCSQTLNHNVMYWYQQKSSQAPKLLFHYYDKDFNNEADTPDNFQSRRPNTSFCFLDIRSPGLGDTAMYLCATRFSQSNYGYTFGSGTRLTVV.

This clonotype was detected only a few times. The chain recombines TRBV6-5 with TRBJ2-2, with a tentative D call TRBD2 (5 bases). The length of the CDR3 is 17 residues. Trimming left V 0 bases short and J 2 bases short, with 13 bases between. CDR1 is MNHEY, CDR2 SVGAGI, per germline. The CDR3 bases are TGTGCCAGCAGTTACTCGATTCCGGGGTTAAACACCGGGGAGCTGTTTTTT. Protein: CASSYSIPGLNTGELFF.

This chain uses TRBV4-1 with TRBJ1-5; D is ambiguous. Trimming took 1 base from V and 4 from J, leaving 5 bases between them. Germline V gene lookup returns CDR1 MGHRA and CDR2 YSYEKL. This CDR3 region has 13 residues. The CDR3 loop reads CASSQVNNQPQHF. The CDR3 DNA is TGCGCCAGCAGCCAAGTAAATAATCAGCCCCAGCATTTT.

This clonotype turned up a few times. CDR3 DNA sequence: TGTGCCAGCAGCCCCGGACAGGGCTCGTATAGCAATCAGCCCCAGCATTTT. Translating gives CASSPGQGSYSNQPQHF. The V call is TRBV7-8, the J call TRBJ1-5, with 8 bases identical to TRBD1. Trimming cost V 5 bases and J 0 bases; bases outside gene matches: 9. Germline assignment: CDR1 SGHVS and CDR2 FQNEAQ. CDR3 length: 17 amino acids.

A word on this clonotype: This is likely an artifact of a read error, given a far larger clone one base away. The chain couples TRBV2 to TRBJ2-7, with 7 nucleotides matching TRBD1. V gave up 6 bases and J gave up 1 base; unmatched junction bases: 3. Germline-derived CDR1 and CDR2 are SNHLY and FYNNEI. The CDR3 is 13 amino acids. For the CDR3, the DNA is TGTGCCAGCAGGTTGGGACAGTCCTACGAGCAGTACTTC. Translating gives CASRLGQSYEQYF.

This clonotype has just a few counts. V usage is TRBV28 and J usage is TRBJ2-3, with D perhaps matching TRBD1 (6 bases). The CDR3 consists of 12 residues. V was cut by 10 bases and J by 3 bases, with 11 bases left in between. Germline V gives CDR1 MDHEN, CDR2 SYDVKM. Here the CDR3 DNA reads TGTGCCACCGAGACAGGTACAGATACGCAGTATTTT. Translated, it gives CATETGTDTQYF.

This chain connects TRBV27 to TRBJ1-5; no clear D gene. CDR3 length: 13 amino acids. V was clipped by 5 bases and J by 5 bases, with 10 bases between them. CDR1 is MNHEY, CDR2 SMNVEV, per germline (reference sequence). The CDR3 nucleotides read TGTGCCAGCAGTCCAAACATCGATCAGCCCCAGCATTTT. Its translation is CASSPNIDQPQHF.